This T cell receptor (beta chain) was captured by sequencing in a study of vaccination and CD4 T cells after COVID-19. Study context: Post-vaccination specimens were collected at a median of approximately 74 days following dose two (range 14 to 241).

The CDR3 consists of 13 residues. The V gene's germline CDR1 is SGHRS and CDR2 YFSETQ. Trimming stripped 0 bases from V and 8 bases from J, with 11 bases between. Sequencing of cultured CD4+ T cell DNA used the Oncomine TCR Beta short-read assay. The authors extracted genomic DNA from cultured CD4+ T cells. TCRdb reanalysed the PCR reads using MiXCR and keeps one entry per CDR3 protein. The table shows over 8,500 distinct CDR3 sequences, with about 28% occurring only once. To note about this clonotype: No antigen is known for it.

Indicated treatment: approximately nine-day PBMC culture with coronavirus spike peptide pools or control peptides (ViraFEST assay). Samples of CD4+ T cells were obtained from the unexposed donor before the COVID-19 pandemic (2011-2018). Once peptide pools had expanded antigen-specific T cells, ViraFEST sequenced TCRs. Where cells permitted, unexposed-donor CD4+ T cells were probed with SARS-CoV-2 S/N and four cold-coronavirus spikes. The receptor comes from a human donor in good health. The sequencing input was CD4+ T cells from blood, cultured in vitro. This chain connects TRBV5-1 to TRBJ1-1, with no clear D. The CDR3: CASSLGSQTEAFF. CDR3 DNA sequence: TGCGCCAGCAGCTTGGGGTCACAGACAGAAGCTTTCTTT.